The next 14 T cell receptor beta chains were all read from a single sample in a study of immune evolution from preneoplasia to lung adenocarcinoma. TCRdb's copy holds only in-frame clones and misses some; the assay was immunoSEQ multiplex PCR. The data contain roughly 4,700 clones, less than 85% of them singletons. The source material was FFPE adjacent normal lung tissue. The receptors were gathered from a person aged 55 to 79 with lung adenocarcinoma.

A single count supports this clone. The chain recombines TRBV27 with TRBJ2-4; D unresolved. The CDR3 extends over 17 amino acids. The V gene lost 7 bases and the J gene lost 0 bases, with 19 bases spanning the gap. Germline CDR1 reads MNHEY; CDR2 reads SMNVEV (reference sequence). CDR3 region: CASTHQPWRLAKNIQYF. The CDR3 nucleotides read TGTGCCAGCACTCACCAGCCCTGGAGACTAGCCAAAAACATTCAGTACTTC.

Here the CDR3 reads CASSTPGSRKANYGYTF. In DNA, the CDR3 is TGTGCCAGTAGTACGCCGGGGTCCAGGAAAGCTAACTATGGCTACACCTTC. V and J are TRBV19 and TRBJ1-2; no reliable D call. Germline CDR1 LNHDA, CDR2 SQIVND (reference sequence). Trimming took 4 bases from V and 0 from J, leaving 18 bases between them. This CDR3 is 17 amino acids long. The variable domain in full, with the rest retrieved from reference TRBV19 and TRBJ1-2, is DGGITQSPKYLFRKEGQNVTLSCEQNLNHDAMYWYRQDPGQGLRLIYYSQIVNDFQKGDIAEGYSVSREKKESFPLTVTSAQKNPTAFYLCASSTPGSRKANYGYTFGSGTRLTVV.

The genes are TRBV29-1 and TRBJ1-2, with 7 bases matching TRBD1. Losses at the gene ends were 5 bases for V and 4 bases for J; bases not matched to a gene: 10. The CDR3 totals 14 residues. CDR1 and CDR2 (germline): SQVTM, ANQGSEA. CDR3 sequence: CSVLPRQGSYGYTF. DNA of the CDR3: TGCAGCGTTTTACCCCGACAGGGAAGCTATGGCTACACCTTC.

The J gene is TRBJ1-2, the V gene TRBV29-1; D is undetermined. This CDR3 has 13 amino acids. Per germline, CDR1 SQVTM and CDR2 ANQGSEA. The V gene lost 2 bases and the J gene lost 1 base, with 8 bases spanning the gap. The CDR3 DNA sequence: TGCAGCGTTGAACGGGCAGATAACTATGGCTACACCTTC. This encodes CSVERADNYGYTF. Filled out from reference TRBV29-1 and TRBJ1-2, the complete variable domain reads SAVISQKPSRDICQRGTSLTIQCQVDSQVTMMFWYRQQPGQSLTLIATANQGSEATYESGFVIDKFPISRPNLTFSTLTVSNMSPEDSSIYLCSVERADNYGYTFGSGTRLTVV.

This rearrangement joins TRBV5-6 to TRBJ1-1; TRBD1 is a possible D gene (6 bases). Germline assignment: CDR1 SGHDT and CDR2 YYEEEE. There are 16 residues in the CDR3. With 3 bases removed from V and 7 bases from J, the gap between germline ends came to 22 bases. The DNA for the CDR3 is TGTGCCAGCAGCTCCGTCCCAAGATGGGGGCAGGATGAAGCTTTCTTT. Translation gives CASSSVPRWGQDEAFF.

V usage is TRBV11-2 and J usage is TRBJ2-7; D is unclear. CDR1 and CDR2 from the germline V gene are SGHAT and FQNNGV. V was shortened by 2 bases and J by 0 bases, with 11 bases between the two germline ends. CDR3 length: 15 amino acids. This CDR3 is CASSLIIAYSYEQYF. CDR3 in DNA: TGTGCCAGCAGCTTAATAATAGCCTACTCCTACGAGCAGTACTTC.

V usage is TRBV18 and J usage is TRBJ1-2; maybe TRBD1 (6 bases). The CDR3 loop spans 15 amino acids. Trimming shortened V by 5 bases and J by 2 bases, and 15 bases separated the two germline ends. Germline CDR1 is KGHSH and CDR2 is LQKENI. The CDR3 nucleotides read TGTGCCAGCTCAACTACAGGGAATAGAAACTATGGCTACACCTTC. This translates into CASSTTGNRNYGYTF.

This clone showed up just a few times. This rearrangement joins TRBV9 to TRBJ2-3, with 14 bases identical to TRBD2. CDR3 length: 17 amino acids. From germline, CDR1 is SGDLS and CDR2 YYNGEE. The junction had 7 bases not matched to a gene; V was cut back by 4 bases and J by 3 bases. CDR3 sequence (DNA): TGTGCCAGCAGCCCAAGACTAGCGGGGGGGCGAACAGATACGCAGTATTTT. It encodes CASSPRLAGGRTDTQYF.

In its sample, this clone was seen a few times. The rearrangement joins TRBV27 to TRBJ2-3, with TRBD1 matching 9 bases. V was clipped by 6 bases and J by 0 bases; unmatched bases: 4. This CDR3 spans 15 amino acids. Germline V CDR1 and CDR2: MNHEY, SMNVEV (reference sequence). The CDR3 loop is CASSWTGVSTDTQYF. In nucleotides, the CDR3 is TGTGCCAGCAGCTGGACAGGGGTGAGCACAGATACGCAGTATTTT.

The chain joins TRBV9 to TRBJ1-4; possible D gene TRBD1, 5 bases. The CDR3 contains 18 residues. V was shortened by 0 bases and J by 5 bases, with 20 bases between the two germline ends. Germline loops: CDR1 SGDLS, CDR2 YYNGEE. DNA of the CDR3: TGTGCCAGCAGCGTAGCCCCAATCCGGGGGACGATGAATGAAAAACTGTTTTTT. Its translation: CASSVAPIRGTMNEKLFF.

V gene TRBV11-2 combines with J gene TRBJ1-6; D is undetermined. V lost 6 bases, J lost 7 bases, and 13 bases lay in between. This CDR3 comprises 14 residues. Germline V lookup: CDR1 SGHAT, CDR2 FQNNGV. The CDR3 coding sequence is TGTGCCAGCAGGCCCGGGAGTGCGAATTCACCCCTCCACTTT. The encoded protein is CASRPGSANSPLHF.

The rearrangement uses TRBV6-6 and TRBJ1-5; tentatively, D is TRBD1 (5 bases). The ends were cut back, 3 bases at V and 1 base at J, with 7 bases in the middle. Germline V gives CDR1 MNHNY, CDR2 SVGAGI (reference sequence). CDR3 length: 14 amino acids. The CDR3 sequence is CASSYRGSNQPQHF. The DNA of the CDR3 is TGTGCCAGCAGTTATCGGGGGAGCAATCAGCCCCAGCATTTT.

V usage is TRBV5-1 and J usage is TRBJ2-7; D is possibly TRBD2 (6 bases). Trimming removed 6 bases at V and 0 bases at J, with 13 bases between. CDR1 and CDR2 (germline): SGHRS, YFSETQ. CDR3 length: 14 amino acids. The CDR3 sequence is CASTSFGGSYEQYF. In DNA form, the CDR3 reads TGCGCCAGCACCTCGTTCGGGGGCTCCTACGAGCAGTACTTC.

The chain recombines TRBV6-5 with TRBJ2-5, with D tentatively TRBD1 or TRBD2 (5 bases each). This CDR3 has 15 amino acids. V was clipped by 2 bases and J by 3 bases, with 13 bases between them. CDR1 is MNHEY, CDR2 SVGAGI, per germline. The CDR3 loop reads CASSYRDPRKETQYF. The CDR3 DNA reads as TGTGCCAGCAGTTACAGGGACCCACGAAAAGAGACCCAGTACTTC.